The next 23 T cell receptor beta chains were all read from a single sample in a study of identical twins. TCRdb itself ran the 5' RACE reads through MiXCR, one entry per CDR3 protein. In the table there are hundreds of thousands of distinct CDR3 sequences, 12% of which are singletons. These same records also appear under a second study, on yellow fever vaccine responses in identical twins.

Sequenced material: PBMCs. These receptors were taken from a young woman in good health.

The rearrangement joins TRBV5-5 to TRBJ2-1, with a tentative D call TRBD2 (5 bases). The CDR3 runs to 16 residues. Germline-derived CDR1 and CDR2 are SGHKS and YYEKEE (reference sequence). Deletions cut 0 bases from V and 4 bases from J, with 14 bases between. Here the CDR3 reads CASSLGMGVAYNEQFF. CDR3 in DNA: TGTGCCAGCAGCTTGGGTATGGGAGTGGCGTACAATGAGCAGTTCTTC.

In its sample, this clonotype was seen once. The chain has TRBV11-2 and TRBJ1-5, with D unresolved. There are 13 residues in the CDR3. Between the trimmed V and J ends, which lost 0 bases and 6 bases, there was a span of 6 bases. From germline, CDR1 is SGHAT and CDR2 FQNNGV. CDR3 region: CASSLEYSQPQHF. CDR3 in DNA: TGTGCCAGCAGCTTAGAATACAGTCAGCCCCAGCATTTT.

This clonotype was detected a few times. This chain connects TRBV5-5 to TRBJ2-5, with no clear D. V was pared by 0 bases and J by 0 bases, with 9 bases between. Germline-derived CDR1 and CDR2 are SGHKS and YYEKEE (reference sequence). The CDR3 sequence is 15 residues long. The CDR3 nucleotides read TGTGCCAGCAGCTTGGACGGATGGTACCAAGAGACCCAGTACTTC. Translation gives CASSLDGWYQETQYF. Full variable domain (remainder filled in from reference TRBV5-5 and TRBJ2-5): DAGVTQSPTHLIKTRGQQVTLRCSPISGHKSVSWYQQVLGQGPQFIFQYYEKEERGRGNFPDRFSARQFPNYSSELNVNALLLGDSALYLCASSLDGWYQETQYFGPGTRLLVL.

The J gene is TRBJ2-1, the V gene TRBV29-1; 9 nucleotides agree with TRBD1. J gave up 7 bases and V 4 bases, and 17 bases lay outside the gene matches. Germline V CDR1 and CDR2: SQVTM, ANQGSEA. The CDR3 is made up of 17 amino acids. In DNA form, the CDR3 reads TGCAGCGTTGGGGCCGACAGGGGGTTTGGTTCTGCGAATGAGCAGTTCTTC. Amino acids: CSVGADRGFGSANEQFF.

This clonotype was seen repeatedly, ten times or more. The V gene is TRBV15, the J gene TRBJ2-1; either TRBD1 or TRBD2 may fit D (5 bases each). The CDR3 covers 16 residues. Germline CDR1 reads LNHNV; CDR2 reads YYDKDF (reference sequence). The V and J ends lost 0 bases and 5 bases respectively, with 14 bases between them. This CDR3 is CATSRDFFGDHNEQFF. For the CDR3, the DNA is TGTGCCACCAGCAGAGATTTCTTCGGGGACCACAATGAGCAGTTCTTC.

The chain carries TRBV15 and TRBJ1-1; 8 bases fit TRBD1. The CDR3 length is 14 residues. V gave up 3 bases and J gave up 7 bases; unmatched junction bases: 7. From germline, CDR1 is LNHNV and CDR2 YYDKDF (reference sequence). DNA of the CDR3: TGTGCCACCAGCAGGGACAGGGTGGGCTTTGAAGCTTTCTTT. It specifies CATSRDRVGFEAFF.

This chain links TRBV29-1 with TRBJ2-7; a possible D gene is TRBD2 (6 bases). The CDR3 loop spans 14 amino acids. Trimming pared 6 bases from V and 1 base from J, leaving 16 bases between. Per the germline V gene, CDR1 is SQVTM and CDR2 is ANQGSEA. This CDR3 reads CSVAASGQSYEQYF. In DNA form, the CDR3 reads TGCAGCGTCGCTGCAAGCGGGCAATCCTACGAGCAGTACTTC.

CDR3 sequence (DNA): TGCGCCAGCAGATTTTGGGGGGCCGGTCAGCCCCAGCATTTT. Its protein is CASRFWGAGQPQHF. The V call is TRBV5-1, the J call TRBJ1-5; D may be TRBD1 (6 bases). This CDR3 comprises 14 residues. Germline CDR1 SGHRS, CDR2 YFSETQ. Between the trimmed V and J ends, which lost 5 bases and 6 bases, there was a span of 15 bases.

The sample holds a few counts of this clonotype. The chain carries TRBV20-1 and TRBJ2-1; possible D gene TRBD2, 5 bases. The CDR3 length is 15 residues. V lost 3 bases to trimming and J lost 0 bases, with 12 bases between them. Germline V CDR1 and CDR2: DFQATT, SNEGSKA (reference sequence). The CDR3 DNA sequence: TGCAGTGCTAGTCTGGGCCTAGCCTCCTACAATGAGCAGTTCTTC. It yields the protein CSASLGLASYNEQFF.

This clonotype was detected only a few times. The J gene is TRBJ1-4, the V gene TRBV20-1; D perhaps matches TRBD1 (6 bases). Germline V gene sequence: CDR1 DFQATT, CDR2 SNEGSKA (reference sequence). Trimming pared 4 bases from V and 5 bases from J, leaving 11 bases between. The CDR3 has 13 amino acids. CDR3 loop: CSANRASNEKLFF. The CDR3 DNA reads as TGCAGTGCTAACAGGGCGTCGAATGAAAAACTGTTTTTT.

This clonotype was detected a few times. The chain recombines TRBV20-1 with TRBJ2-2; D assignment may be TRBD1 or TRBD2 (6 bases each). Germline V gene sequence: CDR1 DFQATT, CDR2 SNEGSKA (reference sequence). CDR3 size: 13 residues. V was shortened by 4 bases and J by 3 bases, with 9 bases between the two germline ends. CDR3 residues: CSATGGDTGELFF. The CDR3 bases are TGCAGTGCTACCGGGGGCGACACCGGGGAGCTGTTTTTT.

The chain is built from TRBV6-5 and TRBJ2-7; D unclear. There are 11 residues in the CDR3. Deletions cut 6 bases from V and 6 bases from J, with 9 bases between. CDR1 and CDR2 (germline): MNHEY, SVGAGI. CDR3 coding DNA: TGTGCCAGCAGCTGGGGTCGCGAGCAGTACTTC. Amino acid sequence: CASSWGREQYF.

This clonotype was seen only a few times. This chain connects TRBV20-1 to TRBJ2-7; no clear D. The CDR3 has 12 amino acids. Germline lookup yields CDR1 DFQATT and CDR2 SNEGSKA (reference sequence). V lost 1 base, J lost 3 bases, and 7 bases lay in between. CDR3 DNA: TGCAGTGCTAGAGGTGGCAGCTACGAGCAGTACGTC. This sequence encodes CSARGGSYEQYV.

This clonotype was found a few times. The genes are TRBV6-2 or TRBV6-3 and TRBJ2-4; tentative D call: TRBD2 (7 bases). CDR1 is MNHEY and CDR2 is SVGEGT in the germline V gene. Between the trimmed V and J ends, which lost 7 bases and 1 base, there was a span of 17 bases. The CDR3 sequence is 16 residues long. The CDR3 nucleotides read TGTGCCAGCAAGAAGGGGGGGAATAGCGCCAAAAACATTCAGTACTTC. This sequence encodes CASKKGGNSAKNIQYF.

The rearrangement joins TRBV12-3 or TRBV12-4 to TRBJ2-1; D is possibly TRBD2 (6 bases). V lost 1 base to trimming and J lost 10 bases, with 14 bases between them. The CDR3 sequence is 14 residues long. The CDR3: CASSLGGGSKEQFF. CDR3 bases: TGTGCCAGCAGTTTAGGCGGAGGGTCGAAAGAGCAGTTCTTC.

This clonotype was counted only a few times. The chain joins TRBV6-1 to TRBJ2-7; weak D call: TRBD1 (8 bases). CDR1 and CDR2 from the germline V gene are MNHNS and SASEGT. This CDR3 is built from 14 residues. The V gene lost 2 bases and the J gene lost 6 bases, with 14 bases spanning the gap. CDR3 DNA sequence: TGTGCCAGCAGTGAATTGTACAGGGGGGGCGAGCAGTACGTC. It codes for CASSELYRGGEQYV.

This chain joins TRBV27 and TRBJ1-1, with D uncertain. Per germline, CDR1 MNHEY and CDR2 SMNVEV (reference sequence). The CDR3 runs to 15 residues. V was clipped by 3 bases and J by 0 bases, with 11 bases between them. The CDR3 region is CASSLSGIMNTEAFF. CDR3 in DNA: TGTGCCAGCAGTTTGTCGGGGATCATGAACACTGAAGCTTTCTTT.

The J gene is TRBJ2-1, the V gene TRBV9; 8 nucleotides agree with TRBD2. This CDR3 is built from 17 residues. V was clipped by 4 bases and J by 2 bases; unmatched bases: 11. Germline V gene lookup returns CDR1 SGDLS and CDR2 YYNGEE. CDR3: CASSPLPSGGPYNEQFF. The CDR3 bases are TGTGCCAGCAGCCCCCTCCCGAGCGGGGGTCCCTACAATGAGCAGTTCTTC.

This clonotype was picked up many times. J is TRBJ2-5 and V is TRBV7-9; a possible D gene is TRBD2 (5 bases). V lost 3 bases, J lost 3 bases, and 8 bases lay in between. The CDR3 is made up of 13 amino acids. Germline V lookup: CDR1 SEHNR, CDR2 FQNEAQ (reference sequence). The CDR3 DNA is TGTGCCAGCAGCTTTTCCGGGAAAGAGACCCAGTACTTC. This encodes CASSFSGKETQYF.

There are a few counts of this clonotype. CDR3 loop: CASSEGTFTEAFF. The CDR3 coding sequence is TGTGCCAGCAGTGAGGGGACGTTCACTGAAGCTTTCTTT. This sequence joins TRBV2 and TRBJ1-1, with D possibly matching TRBD1 (5 bases). Per the germline V gene, CDR1 is SNHLY and CDR2 is FYNNEI. V lost 3 bases to trimming and J lost 4 bases, with 9 bases between them. This CDR3 comprises 13 residues. Based on the CDR3 plus reference TRBV2 and TRBJ1-1, the full variable domain is EPEVTQTPSHQVTQMGQEVILRCVPISNHLYFYWYRQILGQKVEFLVSFYNNEISEKSEIFDDQFSVERPDGSNFTLKIRSTKLEDSAMYFCASSEGTFTEAFFGQGTRLTVV.

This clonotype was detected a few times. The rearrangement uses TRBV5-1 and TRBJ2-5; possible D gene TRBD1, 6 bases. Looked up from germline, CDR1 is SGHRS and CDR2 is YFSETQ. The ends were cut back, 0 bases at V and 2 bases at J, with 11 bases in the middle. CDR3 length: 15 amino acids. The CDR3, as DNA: TGCGCCAGCAGCTTGGGATCCCAGGGGCAAGAGACCCAGTACTTC. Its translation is CASSLGSQGQETQYF. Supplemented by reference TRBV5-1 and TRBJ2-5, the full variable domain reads KAGVTQTPRYLIKTRGQQVTLSCSPISGHRSVSWYQQTPGQGLQFLFEYFSETQRNKGNFPGRFSGRQFSNSRSEMNVSTLELGDSALYLCASSLGSQGQETQYFGPGTRLLVL.

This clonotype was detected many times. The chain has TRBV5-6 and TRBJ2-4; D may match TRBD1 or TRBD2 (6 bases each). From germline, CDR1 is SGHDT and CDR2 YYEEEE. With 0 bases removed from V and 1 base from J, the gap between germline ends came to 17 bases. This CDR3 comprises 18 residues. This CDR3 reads CASSLAQGGGKAKNIQYF. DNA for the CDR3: TGTGCCAGCAGCTTGGCACAGGGAGGAGGTAAGGCCAAAAACATTCAGTACTTC.

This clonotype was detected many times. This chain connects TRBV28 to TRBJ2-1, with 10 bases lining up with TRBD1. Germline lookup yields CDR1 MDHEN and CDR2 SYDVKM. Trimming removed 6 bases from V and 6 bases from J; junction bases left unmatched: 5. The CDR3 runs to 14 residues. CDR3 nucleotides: TGTGCCAGCAGCGACTGGACAGGGGGCAATGAGCAGTTCTTC. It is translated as CASSDWTGGNEQFF. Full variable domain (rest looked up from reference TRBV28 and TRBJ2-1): DVKVTQSSRYLVKRTGEKVFLECVQDMDHENMFWYRQDPGLGLRLIYFSYDVKMKEKGDIPEGYSVSREKKERFSLILESASTNQTSMYLCASSDWTGGNEQFFGPGTRLTVL.